A single sample is the source of the 22 T cell receptor beta chains below, sequenced in a study of cytomegalovirus exposure and HLA in healthy donors (dated by TCRdb to 2015 to 2018). Libraries came from the immunoSEQ multiplex PCR assay. For the multiplex PCR, a mixture combining 60 forward primers for TCR Vbeta segments and 13 reverse primers for TCR Jbeta segments was used. TCRdb carries this immuneACCESS record with in-frame sequences only. Its versions omit some clonotypes, under half of them owing to an unresolved V gene in the studies checked, with the rest unexplained. This sample lists 150,000 to 190,000 clones; around 72% were detected once. In total, the top ten clones hold over 1.1% of the sample. Specimen: PBMCs. These TCRs come from a man aged 18 to 29 in good health and CMV-seronegative.

This clone was recorded a few times. The J gene is TRBJ2-7, the V gene TRBV14; perhaps TRBD1 as D (7 bases). CDR3 length: 15 amino acids. The ends were cut back, 4 bases at V and 3 bases at J, with 16 bases in the middle. Germline loops: CDR1 SGHDN, CDR2 FVKESK. The CDR3: CASSLSWRDSYEQYF. The CDR3 DNA follows: TGTGCCAGCAGCCTCTCTTGGAGGGACAGCTACGAGCAGTACTTC. The variable domain in full, completed from reference TRBV14 and TRBJ2-7, reads EAGVTQFPSHSVIEKGQTVTLRCDPISGHDNLYWYRRVMGKEIKFLLHFVKESKQDESGMPNNRFLAERTGGTYSTLKVQPAELEDSGVYFCASSLSWRDSYEQYFGPGTRLTVT.

V is TRBV18 and J is TRBJ1-2, with 7 bases lining up with TRBD1. Looked up from germline, CDR1 is KGHSH and CDR2 is LQKENI. V lost 0 bases, J lost 3 bases, and 10 bases stayed unmatched. This CDR3 is 17 amino acids long. The DNA for the CDR3 is TGTGCCAGCTCACCACCGGGCCGACAGGGTCGCGACTATGGCTACACCTTC. Translating gives CASSPPGRQGRDYGYTF.

V and J are TRBV6-5 and TRBJ1-1; D perhaps matches TRBD1 (5 bases). The length of the CDR3 is 14 residues. V lost 7 bases and J 4 bases, leaving 16 bases between the germline ends. The germline gives CDR1 MNHEY, CDR2 SVGAGI. The CDR3 region has the DNA TGTGCCAGCAATGGGGGGTCGGCCGGCACTGAAGCTTTCTTT. It is translated as CASNGGSAGTEAFF.

This rearrangement joins TRBV30 to TRBJ2-7; the match to TRBD1 covers 7 bases. The germline V gene encodes CDR1 GTSNPN and CDR2 SVGIG (reference sequence). The CDR3 spans 14 residues. J lost 1 base, V lost 0 bases, and 3 bases had no gene match. CDR3 loop: CAWSVGTASYEQYF. In nucleotides, the CDR3 is TGTGCCTGGAGTGTAGGGACAGCTTCCTACGAGCAGTACTTC. Full variable domain (missing parts from reference TRBV30 and TRBJ2-7): SQTIHQWPATLVQPVGSPLSLECTVEGTSNPNLYWYRQAAGRGLQLLFYSVGIGQISSEVPQNLSASRPQDRQFILSSKKLLLSDSGFYLCAWSVGTASYEQYFGPGTRLTVT.

The rearrangement links TRBV9 to TRBJ2-1; perhaps TRBD2 as D (6 bases). Germline V lookup: CDR1 SGDLS, CDR2 YYNGEE. Trimming shortened V by 0 bases and J by 5 bases, and 12 bases separated the two germline ends. This CDR3 has 15 amino acids. The CDR3 reads CASSVGLASNNEQFF. For the CDR3, the DNA is TGTGCCAGCAGCGTAGGTCTAGCGAGCAACAATGAGCAGTTCTTC.

The genes are TRBV6-1 and TRBJ2-5; 11 bases agree with TRBD2. Germline V CDR1 and CDR2: MNHNS, SASEGT. The length of the CDR3 is 13 residues. V was clipped by 10 bases and J by 4 bases; unmatched bases: 5. DNA for the CDR3: TGTGCCATCTCCGGGACTAGCGGAGAGACCCAGTACTTC. This gives the protein CAISGTSGETQYF.

The chain recombines TRBV14 with TRBJ2-3, with a tentative D call TRBD2 (6 bases). The germline V gene encodes CDR1 SGHDN and CDR2 FVKESK. With 4 bases removed from V and 6 bases from J, the gap between germline ends came to 17 bases. This CDR3 region has 15 residues. CDR3 protein: CASSPAGLPGDTQYF. Written as DNA, the CDR3 is TGTGCCAGCAGCCCAGCGGGTCTCCCAGGGGATACGCAGTATTTT.

This sequence joins TRBV7-8 and TRBJ1-5; D uncertain. Germline V gene sequence: CDR1 SGHVS, CDR2 FQNEAQ. The CDR3 runs to 13 residues. Trimming cost V 5 bases and J 7 bases, with 12 bases left between them. CDR3 DNA sequence: TGTGCCAGCAGCCCCCTGGAGGGACAGCCCCAGCATTTT. It translates to CASSPLEGQPQHF.

Of note for this clone: The junction shows a germline mismatch at one end, possibly a read error. The genes are TRBV18 and TRBJ2-7; 7 positions agree with TRBD2. This CDR3 contains 14 residues. Germline CDR1 KGHSH, CDR2 LQKENI. DNA for the CDR3: TGTGCCAGCTCTCCACCAAGCGGGAATTACGAGCAGTACTTC. The encoded protein is CASSPPSGNYEQYF.

The chain has TRBV6-5 and TRBJ1-5; a weak D match, TRBD1 (6 bases). The V and J ends lost 5 bases and 7 bases respectively, with 18 bases between them. The CDR3 has 15 amino acids. Germline CDR1 is MNHEY and CDR2 is SVGAGI. CDR3 loop: CASSQQGTGGQPQHF. In nucleotides, the CDR3 is TGTGCCAGCAGTCAACAGGGAACAGGCGGACAGCCCCAGCATTTT.

In DNA, the CDR3 is TGTGCCAGCAGCCAGGGCAGGGCTAATGAAAAACTGTTTTTT. This sequence encodes CASSQGRANEKLFF. The J gene is TRBJ1-4, the V gene TRBV7-2; D possibly corresponds to TRBD1 (5 bases). Germline V gene data show CDR1 as SGHTA and CDR2 as FQGNSA. The V gene lost 5 bases and the J gene lost 3 bases, with 10 bases spanning the gap. The CDR3 is made up of 14 amino acids. The full variable domain, with the rest looked up from reference TRBV7-2 and TRBJ1-4, is GAGVSQSPSNKVTEKGKDVELRCDPISGHTALYWYRQSLGQGLEFLIYFQGNSAPDKSGLPSDRFSAERTGGSVSTLTIQRTQQEDSAVYLCASSQGRANEKLFFGSGTQLSVL.

This chain connects TRBV7-8 to TRBJ2-5; D is possibly TRBD1 (5 bases). The V end was cut by 6 bases, the J end by 2 bases, with 10 bases between. CDR1 and CDR2 from the germline V gene are SGHVS and FQNEAQ. This CDR3 region has 13 residues. CDR3 region: CASRPQGQETQYF. CDR3 bases: TGTGCCAGCAGACCCCAGGGTCAAGAGACCCAGTACTTC. Complete variable domain (other parts from reference TRBV7-8 and TRBJ2-5): GAGVSQSPRYKVAKRGQDVALRCDPISGHVSLFWYQQALGQGPEFLTYFQNEAQLDKSGLPSDRFFAERPEGSVSTLKIQRTQQEDSAVYLCASRPQGQETQYFGPGTRLLVL.

This rearrangement joins TRBV2 to TRBJ2-1, with D tentatively TRBD1 (7 bases). CDR3 length: 14 amino acids. Germline values: CDR1 SNHLY, CDR2 FYNNEI. V lost 9 bases to trimming and J lost 4 bases, with 16 bases between them. Here the CDR3 DNA reads TGTGCCAGGGGCGGGGCAGGGGGTTACAATGAGCAGTTCTTC. Translation gives CARGGAGGYNEQFF.

The chain uses TRBV5-8 and TRBJ2-1; 11 bases align to TRBD2. In germline, CDR1 is SGHTS, CDR2 YDEGEE. This CDR3 has 17 residues. J gave up 0 bases and V 7 bases, and 9 bases lay outside the gene matches. The CDR3 DNA sequence: TGTGCCAGCGGTGGGGGGGGACTAGCGGTCTCCTACAATGAGCAGTTCTTC. Translated: CASGGGGLAVSYNEQFF.

The V gene is TRBV19, the J gene TRBJ2-7; 10 nucleotides align to TRBD2. V trimming: 8 bases; J trimming: 6 bases; junction bases outside the gene matches: 10. The CDR3 extends over 14 amino acids. Germline V gene data show CDR1 as LNHDA and CDR2 as SQIVND (reference sequence). CDR3 in DNA: TGTGCCAGTCGAATGGTAGCGGGAGGAGGCGAGCAGTACTTC. It specifies CASRMVAGGGEQYF. The complete variable domain, with remaining parts taken from reference TRBV19 and TRBJ2-7, reads DGGITQSPKYLFRKEGQNVTLSCEQNLNHDAMYWYRQDPGQGLRLIYYSQIVNDFQKGDIAEGYSVSREKKESFPLTVTSAQKNPTAFYLCASRMVAGGGEQYFGPGTRLTVT.

This clone appeared a single time. The rearrangement joins TRBV5-7 to TRBJ2-3; TRBD1 aligns across 9 bases. TRBV5-7 carries the ORF label, with uncertain function. The junction had 10 bases not matched to a gene; V was cut back by 8 bases and J by 6 bases. The CDR3 is 14 residues long. CDR3 in amino acids: CARPHRGRLDTQYF. CDR3 nucleotides: TGTGCCAGACCCCACAGGGGGCGACTGGATACGCAGTATTTT.

This sequence joins TRBV28 and TRBJ1-1, with 8 bases that match TRBD1. The CDR3 loop spans 14 amino acids. Losses at the gene ends were 5 bases for V and 8 bases for J; bases not matched to a gene: 10. Germline V gene sequence: CDR1 MDHEN, CDR2 SYDVKM. In nucleotides, the CDR3 is TGTGCCAGCAGTCCGCGGACAGGGAAAACCGAAGCTTTCTTT. Amino acids: CASSPRTGKTEAFF.

The V gene is TRBV5-8, the J gene TRBJ2-1; D is unclear. CDR1 is SGHTS, CDR2 YDEGEE, per germline. CDR3 length: 11 residues. Trimming shortened V by 1 base and J by 10 bases, and 6 bases separated the two germline ends. CDR3 region: CASSLLSEQFF. The CDR3 DNA reads TGTGCCAGCAGCTTGCTCTCCGAGCAGTTCTTC.

The chain has TRBV21-1 and TRBJ1-2. TRBV21-1 is annotated as a pseudogene. The CDR3 contains 10 residues. CDR3: CASDGDGYTF. CDR3 bases: TGTGCCAGCGACGGAGATGGCTACACCTTC.

This rearrangement joins TRBV7-2 to TRBJ2-7; TRBD1 might be the D (6 bases). This CDR3 region has 14 residues. Germline loops: CDR1 SGHTA, CDR2 FQGNSA. Trimming pared 4 bases from V and 2 bases from J, leaving 12 bases between. This chain's CDR3 is CASSYRDTTYEQYF. The CDR3 DNA follows: TGTGCCAGCAGCTACCGGGACACCACCTACGAGCAGTACTTC.

This clone was recorded once. The chain has TRBV9 and TRBJ2-1; D possibly corresponds to TRBD2 (5 bases). The V gene's germline CDR1 is SGDLS and CDR2 YYNGEE. This CDR3 comprises 14 residues. V was pared by 4 bases and J by 5 bases, with 13 bases between. The CDR3 is CASSPSLVDNEQFF. CDR3 nucleotide sequence: TGTGCCAGCAGCCCCTCACTAGTGGACAATGAGCAGTTCTTC.

This chain links TRBV27 with TRBJ2-5; 9 bases are a match to TRBD2. CDR3 length: 21 residues. V shed 0 bases, J shed 2 bases, and the junction held 19 bases outside the gene matches. The germline CDR1 and CDR2 sequences are MNHEY and SMNVEV (reference sequence). CDR3 DNA sequence: TGTGCCAGCAGTTTATCTCCGCCCGGGGTGCGCCTAGCGGGAACTCAAGAGACCCAGTACTTC. As protein: CASSLSPPGVRLAGTQETQYF.